This is a list of T cell receptor beta chains from one sample in a study of CD8 T cells in Susac syndrome. TCRdb fed the immunoSEQ multiplex PCR reads into MiXCR, producing one record per CDR3 protein. This sample has about 100,000 distinct CDR3 sequences, with 95% found just once. Source material: CD8+ T cells from PBMCs. Receptors were obtained from a human donor with Susac syndrome. CDR3s include the opening cysteine and the closing phenylalanine or tryptophan. A D gene is named only where the DNA matches it firmly. Not all rows give a size; the values are once, few, many and, for expanded clones, a class.

TRBD1	TRBV12-3/TRBV12-4	once	TRBJ1-1	CASSRTGMAFF	TGTGCCAGCAGTCGGACAGGGATGGCTTTCTTT
TRBD1	TRBV4-1	.	TRBJ1-1	CASSQAQGAGPEAFF	TGCGCCAGCAGCCAGGCTCAGGGGGCTGGGCCTGAAGCTTTCTTT
.	TRBV14	.	TRBJ2-6	CASSHRVGGAGANVLTF	TGTGCCAGCAGCCACCGTGTGGGGGGAGCTGGGGCCAACGTCCTGACTTTC
.	TRBV28	.	TRBJ2-5	CASSPPMETQYF	TGTGCCAGCAGTCCGCCCATGGAGACCCAGTACTTC
.	TRBV20-1	.	TRBJ2-1	CSEWAGNEQFF	TGCAGTGAATGGGCGGGAAATGAGCAGTTCTTC
.	TRBV28	.	TRBJ2-7	CASSHEDYEQYF	TGTGCCAGCAGTCATGAAGACTACGAGCAGTACTTC
.	TRBV25-1	.	TRBJ2-5	CASSSLYQETQYF	TGTGCCAGCAGTTCTCTGTACCAAGAGACCCAGTACTTC
TRBD1	TRBV12-3/TRBV12-4	.	TRBJ2-7	CASSPGQGRYEQYF	TGTGCCAGCAGTCCTGGACAGGGGCGCTACGAGCAGTACTTC
TRBD1	TRBV6-1	.	TRBJ2-3	CASSEGQGSDTQYF	TGTGCCAGCAGTGAGGGACAGGGCTCCGATACGCAGTATTTT
.	TRBV9	.	TRBJ2-1	CASSVGGRGQYEQFF	TGTGCCAGCAGCGTAGGAGGGAGGGGGCAGTATGAGCAGTTCTTC
TRBD2	TRBV25-1	once	TRBJ2-5	CASSARLARETQYF	TGTGCCAGCAGTGCAAGACTAGCCCGAGAGACCCAGTACTTC
.	TRBV3-1	.	TRBJ1-2	CASSQEERGTSNYGYTF	TGTGCCAGCAGCCAAGAAGAGCGGGGGACCTCGAACTATGGCTACACCTTC
.	TRBV3-1	.	TRBJ1-2	CASSQDRIGVYGYTF	TGTGCCAGCAGCCAAGATCGGATAGGGGTCTATGGCTACACCTTC
TRBD1	TRBV2	.	TRBJ2-5	CASSHSRGVVQGATLPETQYF	TGTGCCAGCAGCCACAGCCGGGGCGTCGTGCAGGGGGCCACTCTTCCAGAGACCCAGTACTTC
TRBD1	TRBV12-3/TRBV12-4	.	TRBJ1-3	CASNRDREAGNTIYF	TGTGCCAGCAATCGAGACAGGGAAGCTGGAAACACCATATATTTT
.	TRBV4-1	.	TRBJ2-1	CASSQDPDGNEQFF	TGCGCCAGCAGCCAAGATCCAGACGGCAATGAGCAGTTCTTC
.	TRBV23-1	.	TRBJ1-2	CASSQRALVANYGYTF	TGCGCCAGCAGTCAACGGGCCCTCGTAGCTAACTATGGCTACACCTTC
.	TRBV5-1	.	TRBJ2-7	CASSFSGAEQYF	TGCGCCAGCAGCTTCTCGGGGGCCGAGCAGTACTTC
TRBD1	TRBV28	once	TRBJ2-7	CASSLTGASYEQYF	TGTGCCAGCAGTTTAACAGGGGCGTCCTACGAGCAGTACTTC
.	TRBV25-1	.	TRBJ1-5	CASRGDGLNQPQHF	TGTGCCAGCAGGGGAGACGGTCTCAATCAGCCCCAGCATTTT
.	TRBV5-1	.	TRBJ2-5	CASSSHIDRWTPQETQYF	TGCGCCAGCAGCTCCCATATCGACAGGTGGACACCCCAAGAGACCCAGTACTTC
.	TRBV15	.	TRBJ2-2	CATSRVTGWNTGELFF	TGTGCCACCAGCAGAGTAACAGGGTGGAACACCGGGGAGCTGTTTTTT
.	TRBV7-9	.	TRBJ2-3	CASTPEGITDTQYF	TGTGCCAGCACCCCGGAGGGGATCACGGATACGCAGTATTTT
.	TRBV2	.	TRBJ2-5	CASTTLGQTQYF	TGTGCCAGCACCACCTTAGGGCAGACCCAGTACTTC
.	TRBV12-3/TRBV12-4	.	TRBJ1-5	CASSLGDNQPQHF	TGTGCCAGCAGTTTAGGGGATAATCAGCCCCAGCATTTT
TRBD1	TRBV4-1	.	TRBJ2-3	CASSTRGGRGPDTQYF	TGCGCCAGCAGCACCAGAGGGGGCCGGGGACCGGATACGCAGTATTTT
.	TRBV20-1	.	TRBJ2-7	CSATRGGSSYEQYF	TGCAGTGCCACCAGGGGCGGGAGCTCCTACGAGCAGTACTTC
.	TRBV12-3/TRBV12-4	.	TRBJ2-2	CASSLWPDSANTGELFF	TGTGCCAGCAGTTTATGGCCGGACAGCGCGAACACCGGGGAGCTGTTTTTT
TRBD2	TRBV5-4	.	TRBJ2-5	CASSSAGVQETQYF	TGTGCCAGCAGCTCAGCGGGAGTACAAGAGACCCAGTACTTC
.	TRBV4-1	.	TRBJ1-2	CASSQLPAGGYGYTF	TGCGCCAGCAGCCAGCTCCCGGCTGGGGGGTATGGCTACACCTTC
TRBD1	TRBV20-1	.	TRBJ2-2	CSARAGTGLTGELFF	TGCAGTGCTAGGGCCGGGACAGGGCTCACCGGGGAGCTGTTTTTT
TRBD2	TRBV6-5	.	TRBJ2-7	CASGLAGTYEQYF	TGTGCCAGCGGTTTAGCGGGCACCTACGAGCAGTACTTC
.	TRBV14	.	TRBJ1-1	CASSQYSGSGTEAFF	TGTGCCAGCAGCCAATACTCAGGGTCTGGGACTGAAGCTTTCTTT
.	TRBV29-1	.	TRBJ2-3	CSVYSGDRRSF	TGCAGCGTTTACTCGGGAGACAGAAGATCTTTT
.	TRBV20-1	.	TRBJ2-1	CSASPTNEQFF	TGCAGTGCTTCCCCCACGAATGAGCAGTTCTTC
.	TRBV6-5	.	TRBJ1-4	CASSYQALGEKLFF	TGTGCCAGCAGTTATCAGGCCTTGGGCGAAAAACTGTTTTTT
TRBD1	TRBV29-1	.	TRBJ2-7	CSVEGGQGSYEQYF	TGCAGCGTTGAAGGGGGACAGGGCTCCTACGAGCAGTACTTC
.	TRBV20-1	.	TRBJ2-1	CSARPLNEQFF	TGCAGTGCTAGACCACTGAATGAGCAGTTCTTC
TRBD2	TRBV9	.	TRBJ2-1	CASRGEGREQFF	TGTGCCAGCAGGGGGGAGGGTAGGGAGCAGTTCTTC
TRBD2	TRBV29-1	.	TRBJ2-5	CSVTAGTSFQETQYF	TGCAGCGTGACGGCCGGGACTAGCTTTCAAGAGACCCAGTACTTC
.	TRBV20-1	.	TRBJ2-7	CSAKGASGSSYEQYF	TGCAGTGCTAAGGGGGCCAGCGGGAGCTCCTACGAGCAGTACTTC
.	TRBV6-5	.	TRBJ2-1	CASSYGGSRNEQFF	TGTGCCAGCAGTTACGGGGGGAGTCGAAATGAGCAGTTCTTC
.	TRBV3-1	.	TRBJ2-7	CASSQEARDEQYF	TGTGCCAGCAGCCAAGAGGCTCGGGACGAGCAGTACTTC
.	TRBV29-1	.	TRBJ2-7	CSVAAGEAYEQYF	TGCAGCGTGGCTGCTGGAGAGGCTTACGAGCAGTACTTC